This TCR beta chain was retrieved from a study of identical twins. This clonotype appeared many times. TCRdb reprocessed the 5' RACE reads via MiXCR and lists one record per CDR3 protein. The table records about 900,000 distinct CDR3 sequences, roughly an eighth of them present only once. Looked up from germline, CDR1 is MGHRA and CDR2 is YSYEKL. This CDR3 is built from 14 residues. V gave up 4 bases and J gave up 11 bases, with 20 bases separating them. This sample was also put to use in a study of yellow fever vaccine responses in identical twins.

Sequenced material: PBMCs. This chain connects TRBV4-1 to TRBJ1-1, with D possibly TRBD1 on 5 matching bases. The sequence came from a woman aged 18-29 years in good health. Here the CDR3 reads CASSRGDETAPAFF. CDR3 in DNA: TGCGCCAGCAGCCGGGGCGATGAGACAGCCCCGGCTTTCTTT.